Each of the 29 T cell receptor beta chains below was sequenced from the same sample in a study of cytomegalovirus exposure and HLA in healthy donors. The data were produced by immunoSEQ multiplex PCR, yet TCRdb's version contains in-frame clones alone and is incomplete. The table includes 56,000 or so clones, approximately 92% detected once. Source material: PBMCs. Receptors were obtained from a man aged 18 to 30 in good health and CMV-seronegative.

The chain couples TRBV4-3 to TRBJ2-2; TRBD2 matches 10 bases. The V gene end was trimmed by 6 bases and the J gene end by 6 bases; junction bases not matched to a gene: 4. CDR3 size: 14 residues. The germline gives CDR1 LGHNA, CDR2 YSLEER. The CDR3 nucleotides are TGCGCCAGCAGTCTACTAGCGGGACCCGGGGAGCTGTTTTTT. This translates into CASSLLAGPGELFF.

The DNA for the CDR3 is TGTGCCAGCAGCTTGGGCGGGGGGCAAGGTTATGAGCAGTTCTTC. Amino acids: CASSLGGGQGYEQFF. The V and J genes are TRBV5-6 and TRBJ2-1, with 8 positions matching TRBD2. Germline assignment: CDR1 SGHDT and CDR2 YYEEEE. This CDR3 region has 15 residues. With V trimmed by 0 bases and J by 8 bases, 7 bases remained unmatched. The complete variable domain, with remaining parts taken from reference TRBV5-6 and TRBJ2-1, reads DAGVTQSPTHLIKTRGQQVTLRCSPKSGHDTVSWYQQALGQGPQFIFQYYEEEERQRGNFPDRFSGHQFPNYSSELNVNALLLGDSALYLCASSLGGGQGYEQFFGPGTRLTVL.

J is TRBJ2-7 and V is TRBV5-1; D may be TRBD2 (5 bases). The V end was cut by 4 bases, the J end by 4 bases, with 12 bases between. The germline CDR1 and CDR2 sequences are SGHRS and YFSETQ. The CDR3 is 13 amino acids. CDR3 sequence: CASSLAGVYEQYF. In nucleotides, the CDR3 is TGCGCCAGCAGCCTGGCCGGGGTGTACGAGCAGTACTTC.

The chain uses TRBV7-2 and TRBJ2-5; 7 nucleotides match TRBD2. With V trimmed by 5 bases and J by 5 bases, 14 bases remained unmatched. Germline V gene lookup returns CDR1 SGHTA and CDR2 FQGNSA. This CDR3 has 16 residues. CDR3 in amino acids: CASSPDSEAGRETQYF. The CDR3 DNA follows: TGTGCCAGCAGCCCCGACTCCGAAGCGGGAAGGGAGACCCAGTACTTC.

V and J are TRBV7-6 and TRBJ2-2, with D perhaps TRBD2 (6 bases). The CDR3 totals 17 residues. V lost 7 bases and J lost 3, with 21 bases in between. From germline, CDR1 is SGHVS and CDR2 FNYEAQ. CDR3 sequence reads: CASTQGLLESYTGELFF. CDR3 DNA sequence: TGTGCCAGCACCCAGGGACTGTTAGAGAGTTACACCGGGGAGCTGTTTTTT.

The chain is built from TRBV5-1 and TRBJ1-5, with 7 bases identical to TRBD1. V lost 0 bases to trimming and J lost 7 bases; unmatched junction nucleotides: 1. This CDR3 has 13 residues. Germline V lookup: CDR1 SGHRS, CDR2 YFSETQ. CDR3 residues: CASSLGGGQPQHF. Here the CDR3 DNA reads TGCGCCAGCAGCTTGGGAGGGGGCCAGCCCCAGCATTTT. Full variable domain (rest looked up from reference TRBV5-1 and TRBJ1-5): KAGVTQTPRYLIKTRGQQVTLSCSPISGHRSVSWYQQTPGQGLQFLFEYFSETQRNKGNFPGRFSGRQFSNSRSEMNVSTLELGDSALYLCASSLGGGQPQHFGDGTRLSIL.

V usage is TRBV7-3 and J usage is TRBJ1-2; D may be TRBD1 (6 bases). V lost 6 bases and J lost 7, with 21 bases in between. The CDR3 sequence is 15 residues long. Germline CDR1 SGHTA, CDR2 FQGTGA. The CDR3 is CASRPPAGGAGGYTF. The CDR3 region has the DNA TGTGCCAGCAGACCACCTGCGGGGGGCGCCGGTGGCTACACCTTC. Combining the CDR3 with reference TRBV7-3 and TRBJ1-2 gives the whole variable domain GAGVSQTPSNKVTEKGKYVELRCDPISGHTALYWYRQSLGQGPEFLIYFQGTGAADDSGLPNDRFFAVRPEGSVSTLKIQRTERGDSAVYLCASRPPAGGAGGYTFGSGTRLTVV.

The chain recombines TRBV25-1 with TRBJ2-1, with 13 positions matching TRBD2. CDR1 MGHDK and CDR2 SYGVNS come from the germline V gene. Losses at the gene ends were 4 bases for V and 6 bases for J; bases not matched to a gene: 6. The CDR3 covers 16 residues. CDR3 region: CASSATSGRGTNEQFF. CDR3 nucleotides: TGTGCCAGCAGTGCTACTAGCGGGAGGGGGACCAATGAGCAGTTCTTC.

This chain links TRBV6-5 with TRBJ2-7, with D tentatively TRBD1 (6 bases). The V gene's germline CDR1 is MNHEY and CDR2 SVGAGI. The CDR3 is 13 residues long. Trimming left V 0 bases short and J 4 bases short, with 7 bases between. The CDR3 protein is CASSYSGAYEQYF. The CDR3 DNA reads as TGTGCCAGCAGTTACTCGGGGGCGTACGAGCAGTACTTC.

V gene TRBV7-9 combines with J gene TRBJ2-3; no reliable D call. The CDR3 is 11 residues long. V was trimmed by 5 bases and J by 4 bases, leaving 4 bases between them. Germline CDR1 and CDR2: SEHNR and FQNEAQ (reference sequence). DNA for the CDR3: TGTGCCAGCAGCGGGCCAGATACGCAGTATTTT. Translating gives CASSGPDTQYF.

The chain combines TRBV25-1 with TRBJ2-7, with 10 bases matching TRBD1. The CDR3 contains 16 residues. V shed 6 bases and J 6 bases; nucleotides not matched to a gene: 14. Germline CDR1 MGHDK, CDR2 SYGVNS. The CDR3 DNA is TGTGCCAGCAGGGCGGCGGGGGGACAGGGGAGGGTCGAGCAGTACTTC. Amino acids: CASRAAGGQGRVEQYF.

This chain joins TRBV29-1 and TRBJ2-5, with 8 nucleotides matching TRBD2. After removal of 7 bases from V and 4 bases from J, the junction contained 5 bases not matched to a gene. The CDR3 contains 12 residues. Germline CDR1 SQVTM, CDR2 ANQGSEA. The CDR3 is CSAGTSGETQYF. Written as DNA, the CDR3 is TGCAGCGCCGGGACTAGTGGAGAGACCCAGTACTTC.

The count of this clone is one. V and J are TRBV7-8 and TRBJ2-1; a weak D match, TRBD1 (5 bases). The CDR3 is 18 amino acids. Germline lookup yields CDR1 SGHVS and CDR2 FQNEAQ. V was shortened by 4 bases and J by 2 bases, with 21 bases between the two germline ends. The CDR3 DNA sequence: TGTGCCAGCAGCTCTACCCCGAGGACACCTTCGGCCTACAATGAGCAGTTCTTC. It specifies CASSSTPRTPSAYNEQFF.

The chain recombines TRBV19 with TRBJ2-3; tentative D call: TRBD2 (5 bases). Trimming took off 1 base at V and 4 bases at J, with 9 bases between the two ends. The CDR3 sequence is 14 residues long. Germline CDR1 LNHDA, CDR2 SQIVND (reference sequence). The CDR3 nucleotides read TGTGCCAGTAGTATAGGGGCTAGCCCAGATACGCAGTATTTT. Amino acids: CASSIGASPDTQYF. Looking up the rest from reference TRBV19 and TRBJ2-3 gives the full variable domain: DGGITQSPKYLFRKEGQNVTLSCEQNLNHDAMYWYRQDPGQGLRLIYYSQIVNDFQKGDIAEGYSVSREKKESFPLTVTSAQKNPTAFYLCASSIGASPDTQYFGPGTRLTVL.

This chain uses TRBV19 with TRBJ2-7; 7 bases line up with TRBD2. Germline V gene sequence: CDR1 LNHDA, CDR2 SQIVND (reference sequence). V shed 9 bases, J shed 3 bases, and the junction held 14 bases outside the gene matches. The CDR3 sequence is 15 residues long. The CDR3 DNA is TGTGCCAGCTCTTTTAGCGGGCCTGGCATCTACGAGCAGTACTTC. Protein: CASSFSGPGIYEQYF.

The rearrangement links TRBV5-6 to TRBJ2-1, with 9 positions matching TRBD2. J lost 10 bases, V lost 2 bases, and 10 bases had no gene match. This CDR3 is built from 15 residues. The germline V gene encodes CDR1 SGHDT and CDR2 YYEEEE. CDR3 sequence reads: CASSFDGGRAKEQFF. Written as DNA, the CDR3 is TGTGCCAGCAGCTTTGACGGCGGGAGGGCCAAGGAGCAGTTCTTC.

For the CDR3, the DNA is TGTGCCAGCAGCCAGGAAACAGGGGACAGCGACGAGCAGTACTTC. It yields the protein CASSQETGDSDEQYF. The V gene is TRBV4-2, the J gene TRBJ2-7, with 7 bases aligning to TRBD1. Germline CDR1 is LGHNA and CDR2 is YNFKEQ. This CDR3 is built from 15 residues. V gave up 3 bases and J gave up 5 bases; unmatched junction bases: 10.

The chain employs TRBV19 and TRBJ2-3; 7 positions agree with TRBD1. Germline CDR1 reads LNHDA; CDR2 reads SQIVND (reference sequence). The CDR3 extends over 14 amino acids. The ends lost 3 bases at V and 7 bases at J; junction bases unmatched: 7. The CDR3 nucleotides read TGTGCCAGTAGTATTCGCGACAGGGCACATACGCAGTATTTT. This codes for CASSIRDRAHTQYF.

The chain recombines TRBV23-1 with TRBJ2-7; 9 positions match TRBD1. TRBV23-1 has ORF status, its function being uncertain. CDR3 length equals 16 residues. V lost 4 bases to trimming and J lost 6 bases; unmatched junction nucleotides: 13. The CDR3 sequence: CASSPPTDRGPREQYF. The CDR3 DNA is TGCGCCAGCAGTCCCCCCACGGACAGGGGACCCCGCGAGCAGTACTTC.

The chain uses TRBV11-3 and TRBJ2-2; TRBD2 matches at 7 bases. The V gene end was trimmed by 5 bases and the J gene end by 5 bases; junction bases not matched to a gene: 11. There are 16 residues in the CDR3. Germline V lookup: CDR1 SGHNT, CDR2 YENEEA. The CDR3 bases are TGTGCCAGCAGCCCCCGCGGGGGAGCTCAAACCGGGGAGCTGTTTTTT. It specifies CASSPRGGAQTGELFF.

The chain employs TRBV28 and TRBJ2-7; 13 nucleotides align to TRBD2. Germline loops: CDR1 MDHEN, CDR2 SYDVKM. Unmatched junction bases numbered 21, after V lost 1 base and J lost 3 bases. CDR3 length: 22 residues. DNA for the CDR3: TGTGCCAGCAGTTTATCGTGGGGTAGGCGGGACAAGACTAGCGGGAGGATCTACGAGCAGTACTTC. This sequence encodes CASSLSWGRRDKTSGRIYEQYF. The full variable domain, with the rest looked up from reference TRBV28 and TRBJ2-7, is DVKVTQSSRYLVKRTGEKVFLECVQDMDHENMFWYRQDPGLGLRLIYFSYDVKMKEKGDIPEGYSVSREKKERFSLILESASTNQTSMYLCASSLSWGRRDKTSGRIYEQYFGPGTRLTVT.

The CDR3 DNA sequence: TGTGCCATCAAAACGCGGTGGGACACCGGGGAGCTGTTTTTT. Amino acids: CAIKTRWDTGELFF. The chain is built from TRBV10-3 and TRBJ2-2; no definite D call. V gave up 7 bases and J gave up 3 bases, with 12 bases separating them. The CDR3 has 14 amino acids. Germline CDR1 reads ENHRY; CDR2 reads SYGVKD.

The chain uses TRBV7-2 and TRBJ1-1, with D tentatively TRBD1 (5 bases). The germline V and J ends were trimmed by 3 bases and 4 bases, with 15 bases remaining between them. There are 15 residues in the CDR3. Looked up from germline, CDR1 is SGHTA and CDR2 is FQGNSA. The CDR3 protein is CASSLGGGVSTEAFF. The CDR3 nucleotides are TGTGCCAGCAGCTTGGGCGGGGGTGTGAGCACTGAAGCTTTCTTT.

This clone has a single count. V usage is TRBV4-1 and J usage is TRBJ2-1; D unresolved. The V end was cut by 1 base, the J end by 8 bases, with 6 bases between. The CDR3 is 12 residues long. Looked up from germline, CDR1 is MGHRA and CDR2 is YSYEKL. CDR3 loop: CASSQVSHEQFF. The DNA for the CDR3 is TGCGCCAGCAGCCAAGTAAGCCATGAGCAGTTCTTC.

The chain joins TRBV28 to TRBJ2-3, with unresolved D. The CDR3 covers 13 residues. Germline assignment: CDR1 MDHEN and CDR2 SYDVKM. Trimming took off 5 bases at V and 4 bases at J, with 10 bases between the two ends. CDR3: CASSEDVADTQYF. The CDR3 region has the DNA TGTGCCAGCAGTGAGGATGTGGCAGATACGCAGTATTTT.

This clone was detected only once. The chain combines TRBV28 with TRBJ1-1; D is unclear. CDR1 and CDR2 from the germline V gene are MDHEN and SYDVKM. The CDR3 length is 16 residues. The V gene lost 6 bases and the J gene lost 1 base, with 18 bases spanning the gap. The CDR3, as DNA: TGTGCCAGCAGGCTCGTCGGGGTCGCCCAGAACACTGAAGCTTTCTTT. Its translation is CASRLVGVAQNTEAFF.

V is TRBV19 and J is TRBJ1-4; TRBD1 matches at 10 bases. The germline V gene has CDR1 LNHDA and CDR2 SQIVND (reference sequence). V dropped 7 bases and J dropped 9; count of bases not matched to a gene: 11. This CDR3 is 15 amino acids long. The DNA for the CDR3 is TGTGCCAGTACCCTCGCGGGACAGGGGACCCAAAAACTGTTTTTT. Translated: CASTLAGQGTQKLFF.

This clone showed up just a few times. The chain has TRBV7-9 and TRBJ2-7, with 10 bases matching TRBD2. This CDR3 is built from 15 residues. The V segment lost 4 bases and the J segment 0 bases; nucleotides outside the gene matches: 3. Looked up from germline, CDR1 is SEHNR and CDR2 is FQNEAQ (reference sequence). The CDR3 DNA follows: TGTGCCAGCAGCTCTAGCGGGGGTAGCTCCTACGAGCAGTACTTC. Protein product: CASSSSGGSSYEQYF.

The chain carries TRBV28 and TRBJ2-3; TRBD2 might be the D (7 bases). The CDR3 is 16 amino acids. Germline CDR1 reads MDHEN; CDR2 reads SYDVKM. V was trimmed by 6 bases and J by 5 bases, leaving 21 bases between them. For the CDR3, the DNA is TGTGCCAGCAGCCTCGTCCTCCGGGGGGCGAGAGATACGCAGTATTTT. It encodes CASSLVLRGARDTQYF.